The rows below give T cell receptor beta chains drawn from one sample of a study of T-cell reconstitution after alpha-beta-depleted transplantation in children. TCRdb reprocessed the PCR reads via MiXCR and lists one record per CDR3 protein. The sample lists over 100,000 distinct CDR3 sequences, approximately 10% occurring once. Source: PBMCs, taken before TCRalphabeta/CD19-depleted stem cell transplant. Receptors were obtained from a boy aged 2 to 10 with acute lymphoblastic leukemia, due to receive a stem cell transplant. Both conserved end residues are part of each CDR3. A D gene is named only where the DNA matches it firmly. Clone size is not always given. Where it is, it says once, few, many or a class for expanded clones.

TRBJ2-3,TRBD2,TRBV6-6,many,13,TGTGCCAGCGGATCCAGCGGGGCAGATACGCAGTATTTT,CASGSSGADTQYF
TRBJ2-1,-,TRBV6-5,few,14,TGTGCCAGCAGTTACTCGGCGCGGGGTAACGAGCAGTTCTTC,CASSYSARGNEQFF
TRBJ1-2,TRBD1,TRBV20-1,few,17,TGCAGTGCTAGAGATAGGGACAGGGTAGGGGGGTACTATGGCTACACCTTC,CSARDRDRVGGYYGYTF
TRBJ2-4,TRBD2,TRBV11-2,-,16,TGTGCCAGCAGCACCTGGACTAGCGGGATTAAAAACATTCAGTACTTC,CASSTWTSGIKNIQYF
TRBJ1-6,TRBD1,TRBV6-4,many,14,TGTGCCAGCAGCCCGGGACAGGGAGGTTCACCCCTCCACTTT,CASSPGQGGSPLHF
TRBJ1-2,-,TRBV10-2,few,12,TGCGCCATCCGGACAGTCGACTATGGCTACACCTTC,CAIRTVDYGYTF
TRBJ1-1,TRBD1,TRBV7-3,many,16,TGTGCCAGCAGCGAACAGGGGTCCGAACCCGCAACTGAAGCTTTCTTT,CASSEQGSEPATEAFF
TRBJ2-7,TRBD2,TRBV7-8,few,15,TGTGCCAGCAGCCATGCCGGGACTAGCGTCTACGAGCAGTACTTC,CASSHAGTSVYEQYF
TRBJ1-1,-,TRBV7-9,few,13,TGTGCCAGCAGCCAGTCAGGGAACACTGAAGCTTTCTTT,CASSQSGNTEAFF
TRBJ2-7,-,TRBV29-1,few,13,TGCAGCGTTGAAACCGATAGCTCCTACGAGCAGTACTTC,CSVETDSSYEQYF
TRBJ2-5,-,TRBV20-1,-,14,TGCAGTGCTAGCTGGGACACCCGGCAAGAGACCCAGTACTTC,CSASWDTRQETQYF
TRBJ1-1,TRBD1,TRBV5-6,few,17,TGTGCCAGCAGCTTGTGGACAGGGTGGTCGGGGAACACTGAAGCTTTCTTT,CASSLWTGWSGNTEAFF
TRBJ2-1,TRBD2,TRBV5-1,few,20,TGCGCCAGCAGCTTGGTGCCGACTAGCGGGAGATACGGGGTCTACAATGAGCAGTTCTTC,CASSLVPTSGRYGVYNEQFF
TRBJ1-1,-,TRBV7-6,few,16,TGTGCCAGCAGCTTGGGGCGACAGTCCAGGAACACTGAAGCTTTCTTT,CASSLGRQSRNTEAFF
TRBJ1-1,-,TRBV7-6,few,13,TGTGCCAGCAGCTTAAGTATGTTAACTGAAGCTTTCTTT,CASSLSMLTEAFF
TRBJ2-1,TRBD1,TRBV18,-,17,TGTGCCAGCTCCGACAGGGGGAGAGAGGGCTCCTACAATGAGCAGTTCTTC,CASSDRGREGSYNEQFF
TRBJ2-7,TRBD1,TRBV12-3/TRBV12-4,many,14,TGTGCCAGCCGCTCAGGGGGCGGTAGGTACGAGCAGTACTTC,CASRSGGGRYEQYF
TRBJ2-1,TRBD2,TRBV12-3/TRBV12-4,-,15,TGTGCCAGCAGTTCCGGGACTAGCGGGAGGAATGAGCAGTTCTTC,CASSSGTSGRNEQFF
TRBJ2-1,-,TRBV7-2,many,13,TGTGCCAGCAGCTTAGCGCGCCAAAATGAGCAGTTCTTC,CASSLARQNEQFF
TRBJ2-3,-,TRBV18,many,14,TGTGCCAGCTCACCACCGGCCCAGGGAGATACGCAGTATTTT,CASSPPAQGDTQYF
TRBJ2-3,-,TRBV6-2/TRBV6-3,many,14,TGTGCCAGCAGCCCCTCCGGGAGCTCAGATACGCAGTATTTT,CASSPSGSSDTQYF
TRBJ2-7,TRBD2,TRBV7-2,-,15,TGTGCCAGCGGCTTCCTGGCGGGAGTAGACGGCGAGCAGTACTTC,CASGFLAGVDGEQYF
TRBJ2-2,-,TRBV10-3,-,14,TGTGCCATCAGTGGTATAGACAGCTCCGGGGAGCTGTTTTTT,CAISGIDSSGELFF
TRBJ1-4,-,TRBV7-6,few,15,TGTGCCAGCAGCCCGAACAGGGCAACTAATGAAAAACTGTTTTTT,CASSPNRATNEKLFF
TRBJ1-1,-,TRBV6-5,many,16,TGTGCCAGCAGTTACTCGAGAGCCAGGTTGACTACAGAAGCTTTCTTT,CASSYSRARLTTEAFF
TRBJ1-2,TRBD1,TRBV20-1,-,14,TGCAGTGCTAGACCACAGGGGGGGAAGAGTGGCTACACCTTC,CSARPQGGKSGYTF
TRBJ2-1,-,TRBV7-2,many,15,TGTGCCAGCAGCTGGGGGGCGGGAAGGTTCGATGAGCAGTTCTTC,CASSWGAGRFDEQFF
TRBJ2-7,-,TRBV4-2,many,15,TGTGCCAGCAGCCAAGTGCGCGGGTCCTCCTACGAGCAGTACTTC,CASSQVRGSSYEQYF
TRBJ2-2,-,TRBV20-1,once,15,TGCAGTGCTCCACGAGCGGGCCGCAACACCGGGGAGCTGTTTTTT,CSAPRAGRNTGELFF
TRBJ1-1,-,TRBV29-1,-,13,TGCAGCGTTCGCCTGGGGGAGAACACTGAAGCTTTCTTT,CSVRLGENTEAFF
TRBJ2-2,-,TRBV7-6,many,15,TGTGCCAGCAGCTTACTAGGGGGGGACACCGGGGAGCTGTTTTTT,CASSLLGGDTGELFF
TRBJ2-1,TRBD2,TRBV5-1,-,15,TGCGCCAGCTGGGAGGCTACTAGCGGAGGGAATGAGCAGTTCTTC,CASWEATSGGNEQFF
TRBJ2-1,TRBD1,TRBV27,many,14,TGTGCCAGCAGTTTCCGGGACAGTTACAATGAGCAGTTCTTC,CASSFRDSYNEQFF
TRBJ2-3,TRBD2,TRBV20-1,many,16,TGCAGTGCTAATTTTGGACTAGCGGGAGGTGGAGATACGCAGTATTTT,CSANFGLAGGGDTQYF
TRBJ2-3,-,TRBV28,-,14,TGTGCCAGCAGTCGACAGCGGGCTACAGATACGCAGTATTTT,CASSRQRATDTQYF
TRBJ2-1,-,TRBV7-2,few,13,TGTGCCAGCTCGACTAGAGGGACCGGTGAGCAGTTCTTC,CASSTRGTGEQFF
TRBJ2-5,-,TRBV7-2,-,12,TGTGCCAGCAGCTTAGCGTGGGGGACCCAGTACTTC,CASSLAWGTQYF
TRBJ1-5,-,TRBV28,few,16,TGTGCCAGCAGTTCGGGACGGCGGGGGAGCAATCAGCCCCAGCATTTT,CASSSGRRGSNQPQHF
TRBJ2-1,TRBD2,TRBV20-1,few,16,TGCAGTGACGGGAGATTGGGCGGGAGGTCCTACAATGAGCAGTTCTTC,CSDGRLGGRSYNEQFF
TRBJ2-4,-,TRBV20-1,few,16,TGCAGTGCTAGTTTTCCCCAGCTAGCGGCCAAAAACATTCAGTACTTC,CSASFPQLAAKNIQYF
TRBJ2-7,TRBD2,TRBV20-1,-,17,TGCAGTGCTAGTAGTCGGCCCCAGCGGGATTTTGCCTACGAGCAGTACTTC,CSASSRPQRDFAYEQYF
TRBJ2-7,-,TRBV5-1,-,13,TGCGCCAGCAGCGGGGCGAGCTCCTACGAGCAGTACTTC,CASSGASSYEQYF
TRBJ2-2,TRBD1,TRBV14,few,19,TGTGCCAGCAGCCACTCCGAGGTGGACAGGTTGGACCACACCGGGGAGCTGTTTTTT,CASSHSEVDRLDHTGELFF
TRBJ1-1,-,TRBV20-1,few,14,TGCAGTGCCAGAACTAGTACCCTTGGGACTGAAGCTTTCTTT,CSARTSTLGTEAFF
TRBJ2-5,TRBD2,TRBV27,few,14,TGTGCCAGCAGTTTACGTGCGGGAGAAGAGACCCAGTACTTC,CASSLRAGEETQYF
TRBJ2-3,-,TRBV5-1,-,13,TGCGCCAGCAGCTTCTCCTTCACAGATACGCAGTATTTT,CASSFSFTDTQYF
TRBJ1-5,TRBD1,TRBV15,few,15,TGTGCCACCAGAACCGTCGACAGGGAAAATCAGCCCCAGCATTTT,CATRTVDRENQPQHF
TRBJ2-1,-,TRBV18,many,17,TGTGCCAGCTCACGATTAGGGGCGGGAAGCTCCTACAATGAGCAGTTCTTC,CASSRLGAGSSYNEQFF
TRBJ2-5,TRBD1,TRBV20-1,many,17,TGCAGTGCTAGCCGGGACAGGGGGGCGTTAGGGGGTGAGACCCAGTACTTC,CSASRDRGALGGETQYF
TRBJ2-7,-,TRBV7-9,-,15,TGTGCCAGCAGCTTAGAGGAAGCGGGTGGATCTGAGCAGTACTTC,CASSLEEAGGSEQYF
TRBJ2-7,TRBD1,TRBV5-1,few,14,TGCGCCAGCAGCTTAGGACAGGGGGCCATCGAGCAGTACTTC,CASSLGQGAIEQYF
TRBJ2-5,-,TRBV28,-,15,TGTGCCAGCAGTTTATCCAGGCCCGTGGGAGAGACCCAGTACTTC,CASSLSRPVGETQYF
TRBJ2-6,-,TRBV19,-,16,TGTGCCAGTAGGAAGTCGGGGTTTGGTGGGGCCAACGTCCTGACTTTC,CASRKSGFGGANVLTF
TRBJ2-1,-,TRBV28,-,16,TGTGCCAGCAGGACCGAGGAGACTTCAAGTTACAATGAGCAGTTCTTC,CASRTEETSSYNEQFF
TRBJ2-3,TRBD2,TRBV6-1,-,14,TGTGCCACGAAAAAGCGGGAGGTAATAGATACGCAGTATTTT,CATKKREVIDTQYF
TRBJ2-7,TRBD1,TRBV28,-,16,TGTGCCAGCAGTTTATGGAAGGACAGGGTCTACTACGAGCAGTACTTC,CASSLWKDRVYYEQYF
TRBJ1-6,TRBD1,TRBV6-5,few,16,TGTGCCAGCAGTTCCCCTCTCCTCAGGGGGAGGTCACCCCTCCACTTT,CASSSPLLRGRSPLHF
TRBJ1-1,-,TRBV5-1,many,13,TGCGCCAGTCAAGTAGGGGTGAACACTGAAGCTTTCTTT,CASQVGVNTEAFF
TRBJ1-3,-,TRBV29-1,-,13,TGCAGCGTGGCTCCAGTCTCTGGAAACACCATATATTTT,CSVAPVSGNTIYF